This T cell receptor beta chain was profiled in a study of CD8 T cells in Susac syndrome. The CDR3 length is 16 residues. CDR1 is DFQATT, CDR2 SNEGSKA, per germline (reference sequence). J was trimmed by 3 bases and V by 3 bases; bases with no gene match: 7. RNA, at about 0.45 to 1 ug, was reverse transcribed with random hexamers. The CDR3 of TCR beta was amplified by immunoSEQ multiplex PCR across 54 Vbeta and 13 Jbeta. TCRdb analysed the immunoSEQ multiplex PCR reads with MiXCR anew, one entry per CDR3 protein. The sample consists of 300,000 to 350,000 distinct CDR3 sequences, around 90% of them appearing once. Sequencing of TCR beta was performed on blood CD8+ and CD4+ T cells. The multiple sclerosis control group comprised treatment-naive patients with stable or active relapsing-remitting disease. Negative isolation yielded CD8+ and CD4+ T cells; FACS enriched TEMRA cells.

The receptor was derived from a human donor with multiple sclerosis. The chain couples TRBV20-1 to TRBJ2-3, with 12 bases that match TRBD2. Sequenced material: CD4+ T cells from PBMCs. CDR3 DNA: TGCAGTGCTAGGGGACAACTAGCGGGGGGTACAGATACGCAGTATTTT. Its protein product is CSARGQLAGGTDTQYF.